The 25 T cell receptor beta chains reported below all come from one sample, sequenced in a study of T cell responses to AZD1222 COVID-19 vaccine. Data came from immunoSEQ multiplex PCR; TCRdb stores just in-frame clones and leaves some out. The data show more than 140,000 clones, approximately 88% seen once. Sample: peripheral blood, taken on day 0 of MenACWY control vaccination. Receptor source: an adult in good health.

The rearrangement uses TRBV6-1 and TRBJ1-2; D is unresolved. Per the germline V gene, CDR1 is MNHNS and CDR2 is SASEGT. Trimming took off 1 base at V and 0 bases at J, with 9 bases between the two ends. The CDR3 totals 15 residues. This CDR3 reads CASSEEVAPNYGYTF. The CDR3 DNA reads as TGTGCCAGCAGTGAAGAAGTCGCCCCTAACTATGGCTACACCTTC.

This chain links TRBV7-9 with TRBJ2-3; possibly TRBD1 or TRBD2 for D (5 bases each). The CDR3 is 14 amino acids. The ends were cut back, 2 bases at V and 8 bases at J, with 14 bases in the middle. CDR1 SEHNR and CDR2 FQNEAQ come from the germline V gene (reference sequence). The CDR3, as DNA: TGTGCCAGCAGCTTACTCCAGGGTCGGGGTACGCAGTATTTT. Translated, it gives CASSLLQGRGTQYF.

V is TRBV6-5 and J is TRBJ1-5; D remains unclear. This CDR3 has 13 amino acids. V was cut by 2 bases and J by 3 bases, with 5 bases left in between. The germline V gene encodes CDR1 MNHEY and CDR2 SVGAGI. CDR3 residues: CASSYRFNQPQHF. CDR3 coding DNA: TGTGCCAGCAGTTACAGGTTCAATCAGCCCCAGCATTTT.

This clone was detected a few times. The same CDR3 is also encoded by other DNA sequences in this sample. The V and J genes are TRBV19 and TRBJ1-3; tentative D call: TRBD1 (6 bases). This CDR3 is built from 14 residues. V was trimmed by 3 bases and J by 4 bases, leaving 10 bases between them. The germline gives CDR1 LNHDA, CDR2 SQIVND (reference sequence). The CDR3 DNA follows: TGTGCCAGTAGTATCAGGGGTAACGGAAACACCATATATTTT. Encoded protein: CASSIRGNGNTIYF. Looking up the rest from reference TRBV19 and TRBJ1-3 gives the full variable domain: DGGITQSPKYLFRKEGQNVTLSCEQNLNHDAMYWYRQDPGQGLRLIYYSQIVNDFQKGDIAEGYSVSREKKESFPLTVTSAQKNPTAFYLCASSIRGNGNTIYFGEGSWLTVV.

The chain is built from TRBV6-5 and TRBJ1-1; 7 bases are shared with TRBD1. The CDR3 contains 14 residues. CDR1 is MNHEY and CDR2 is SVGAGI in the germline V gene. With V trimmed by 2 bases and J by 5 bases, 5 bases remained unmatched. The CDR3 loop reads CASSYAGGETEAFF. DNA of the CDR3: TGTGCCAGCAGTTACGCAGGGGGAGAGACTGAAGCTTTCTTT.

The chain uses TRBV5-1 and TRBJ1-2; 9 bases are a match to TRBD1. The CDR3 length is 17 residues. CDR1 is SGHRS and CDR2 is YFSETQ in the germline V gene. Trimming at V came to 5 bases and at J to 5 bases, leaving 16 bases not matched to a gene. The CDR3: CASSTPETQGARYGYTF. CDR3 sequence (DNA): TGCGCCAGCAGTACGCCCGAGACACAGGGGGCGCGTTATGGCTACACCTTC.

The J gene is TRBJ2-3, the V gene TRBV10-3, with D possibly being TRBD2 (5 bases). CDR1 is ENHRY, CDR2 SYGVKD, per germline. This CDR3 has 14 residues. Trimming took off 4 bases at V and 6 bases at J, with 14 bases between the two ends. CDR3 nucleotide sequence: TGTGCCATCAGTGTTAGCGCTCAGACTGATACGCAGTATTTT. This codes for CAISVSAQTDTQYF.

The chain carries TRBV19 and TRBJ1-2; D remains ambiguous. Trimming took off 5 bases at V and 0 bases at J, with 13 bases between the two ends. Germline V gene sequence: CDR1 LNHDA, CDR2 SQIVND (reference sequence). CDR3 length: 15 amino acids. CDR3 sequence: CASSRTRLANYGYTF. The CDR3, as DNA: TGTGCCAGTAGTCGGACCCGGTTAGCTAACTATGGCTACACCTTC. The complete variable domain, with remaining parts taken from reference TRBV19 and TRBJ1-2, reads DGGITQSPKYLFRKEGQNVTLSCEQNLNHDAMYWYRQDPGQGLRLIYYSQIVNDFQKGDIAEGYSVSREKKESFPLTVTSAQKNPTAFYLCASSRTRLANYGYTFGSGTRLTVV.

This chain links TRBV29-1 with TRBJ2-7; 8 bases are shared with TRBD1. The J segment lost 6 bases and the V segment lost 2 bases, leaving 6 bases of the junction unmatched. Germline V lookup: CDR1 SQVTM, CDR2 ANQGSEA. CDR3 size: 13 residues. The CDR3 region is CSVEKNRGTEQYF. CDR3 DNA: TGCAGCGTTGAAAAGAACAGGGGGACCGAGCAGTACTTC.

This clone was seen once. The chain carries TRBV25-1 and TRBJ2-5; 13 nucleotides line up with TRBD2. The trim removed 5 bases at V and 5 bases at J, leaving 8 bases unmatched. This CDR3 comprises 16 residues. The V gene's germline CDR1 is MGHDK and CDR2 SYGVNS. The chain's CDR3 is CASSPGLAGAGETQYF. CDR3 coding DNA: TGTGCCAGCAGTCCCGGACTAGCGGGAGCGGGCGAGACCCAGTACTTC.

The V call is TRBV19, the J call TRBJ1-6, with D hard to call. Germline V gene lookup returns CDR1 LNHDA and CDR2 SQIVND (reference sequence). This CDR3 has 12 amino acids. Trimming shortened V by 2 bases and J by 8 bases, and 4 bases separated the two germline ends. The CDR3 sequence is CASSIRDSPLHF. The CDR3 coding sequence is TGTGCCAGTAGTATAAGGGATTCACCCCTCCACTTT. The entire variable domain, with the rest obtained from reference TRBV19 and TRBJ1-6, is as follows: DGGITQSPKYLFRKEGQNVTLSCEQNLNHDAMYWYRQDPGQGLRLIYYSQIVNDFQKGDIAEGYSVSREKKESFPLTVTSAQKNPTAFYLCASSIRDSPLHFGNGTRLTVT.

V gene TRBV4-2 combines with J gene TRBJ1-1; the D is unclear. The V gene lost 0 bases and the J gene lost 4 bases, with 12 bases spanning the gap. Germline loops: CDR1 LGHNA, CDR2 YNFKEQ. The CDR3 covers 15 residues. The CDR3 region is CASSQDIVMGTEAFF. CDR3 nucleotides: TGTGCCAGCAGCCAAGATATAGTAATGGGCACTGAAGCTTTCTTT.

The chain is built from TRBV4-1 and TRBJ2-5, with a weak D call TRBD2 (6 bases). Looked up from germline, CDR1 is MGHRA and CDR2 is YSYEKL. V lost 5 bases, J lost 4 bases, and 14 bases lay in between. The CDR3 length is 14 residues. The CDR3 is CASSTTTSLETQYF. The CDR3 DNA is TGCGCCAGCAGCACTACGACTAGTTTAGAGACCCAGTACTTC.

This chain connects TRBV4-2 to TRBJ1-6; no definite D call. V lost 0 bases to trimming and J lost 4 bases, with 4 bases between them. The CDR3 totals 14 residues. Germline values: CDR1 LGHNA, CDR2 YNFKEQ. As DNA, the CDR3 is TGTGCCAGCAGCCAAGACAGATATAATTCACCCCTCCACTTT. Amino acids: CASSQDRYNSPLHF.

As concerns this clone: Relative to the germline gene, one junction end is altered; a read error may explain this. V is TRBV29-1 and J is TRBJ2-1; 13 positions agree with TRBD2. CDR3 length equals 13 residues. CDR1 is SQVTM and CDR2 is ANQGSEA in the germline V gene. In DNA form, the CDR3 reads TGCAGCGTTGGTACTAGCGGGAGGGCCATGTCGATCTTC. Encoded protein: CSVGTSGRAMSIF.

This chain connects TRBV19 to TRBJ2-2; D not certain. The V and J ends lost 5 bases and 0 bases respectively, with 7 bases between them. CDR1 is LNHDA, CDR2 SQIVND, per germline (reference sequence). The CDR3 consists of 14 residues. CDR3 nucleotides: TGTGCCAGTAGTTCCCCATCGAACACCGGGGAGCTGTTTTTT. Translated: CASSSPSNTGELFF.

The DNA of the CDR3 is TGTGCCAGCAGCTTAGTTGGGCTCGGGGCCAACGTCCTGACTTTC. This codes for CASSLVGLGANVLTF. This chain joins TRBV7-9 and TRBJ2-6; no firm D call. V was pared by 1 base and J by 4 bases, with 8 bases between. Germline V gene data show CDR1 as SEHNR and CDR2 as FQNEAQ (reference sequence). The CDR3 is 15 residues long.

This clone has just a few counts. V and J are TRBV28 and TRBJ1-4; D uncertain. V gave up 2 bases and J gave up 8 bases, with 12 bases separating them. This CDR3 has 14 residues. Germline CDR1 reads MDHEN; CDR2 reads SYDVKM. The CDR3 DNA is TGTGCCAGCAGTTTAATCAGTGCTTGGGAAAAACTGTTTTTT. Its translation: CASSLISAWEKLFF.

The chain carries TRBV29-1 and TRBJ1-1, with D possibly matching TRBD1 (6 bases). The CDR3 spans 14 residues. V lost 6 bases, J lost 2 bases, and 16 bases lay in between. Germline V gives CDR1 SQVTM, CDR2 ANQGSEA. The CDR3 region is CSVWTRGGNTEAFF. The CDR3 bases are TGCAGCGTGTGGACCAGGGGAGGAAACACTGAAGCTTTCTTT. The full variable domain, rest sourced from reference TRBV29-1 and TRBJ1-1, is SAVISQKPSRDICQRGTSLTIQCQVDSQVTMMFWYRQQPGQSLTLIATANQGSEATYESGFVIDKFPISRPNLTFSTLTVSNMSPEDSSIYLCSVWTRGGNTEAFFGQGTRLTVV.

This chain connects TRBV2 to TRBJ1-6; no reliable D call. Trimming left V 8 bases short and J 4 bases short, with 9 bases between. The CDR3 length is 13 residues. Germline CDR1 and CDR2: SNHLY and FYNNEI. In DNA, the CDR3 is TGTGCCAGCGTAGGCCGGTATAATTCACCCCTCCACTTT. Translation: CASVGRYNSPLHF.

V and J are TRBV3-1 (or the pseudogene TRBV3-2) and TRBJ1-5; D unclear. The CDR3 sequence is 14 residues long. The germline V gene has CDR1 LGHDT and CDR2 YNNKEL (reference sequence). The V and J ends lost 0 bases and 4 bases respectively, with 7 bases between them. CDR3 protein: CASSQDLGNQPQHF. CDR3 DNA sequence: TGTGCCAGCAGCCAAGATTTGGGGAATCAGCCCCAGCATTTT.

The chain couples TRBV19 to TRBJ2-1; D not certain. Trimming cost V 2 bases and J 2 bases, with 16 bases left between them. The CDR3 runs 17 residues. Germline values: CDR1 LNHDA, CDR2 SQIVND (reference sequence). CDR3 in amino acids: CASSIKPGYSTYNEQFF. For the CDR3, the DNA is TGTGCCAGTAGTATAAAACCCGGGTACAGCACCTACAATGAGCAGTTCTTC.

The gene calls are TRBV28 and TRBJ1-5; 7 bases are shared with TRBD1. CDR1 MDHEN and CDR2 SYDVKM come from the germline V gene. The CDR3 is made up of 15 amino acids. The V segment lost 4 bases and the J segment 3 bases; nucleotides outside the gene matches: 6. The CDR3 loop is CASSSGTASNQPQHF. DNA for the CDR3: TGTGCCAGCAGTTCCGGGACAGCGTCCAATCAGCCCCAGCATTTT.

The chain employs TRBV11-2 and TRBJ2-5; 9 nucleotides line up with TRBD2. From germline, CDR1 is SGHAT and CDR2 FQNNGV. V shed 1 base, J shed 6 bases, and the junction held 12 bases outside the gene matches. The CDR3 runs to 17 residues. The CDR3 sequence: CASSLGFGGGAVKTQYF. CDR3 sequence (DNA): TGTGCCAGCAGCTTAGGGTTTGGCGGGGGGGCCGTCAAGACCCAGTACTTC. The variable domain in full, completed from reference TRBV11-2 and TRBJ2-5, reads EAGVAQSPRYKIIEKRQSVAFWCNPISGHATLYWYQQILGQGPKLLIQFQNNGVVDDSQLPKDRFSAERLKGVDSTLKIQPAKLEDSAVYLCASSLGFGGGAVKTQYFGPGTRLLVL.

The V and J genes are TRBV12-5 and TRBJ1-5; D is undetermined. The CDR3 extends over 13 amino acids. Germline CDR1 and CDR2: LGHNT and FRNRAP. Trimming shortened V by 8 bases and J by 2 bases, and 10 bases separated the two germline ends. The CDR3 nucleotides are TGTGCTAGTTCTAAGGAGGGCAATCAGCCCCAGCATTTT. Protein product: CASSKEGNQPQHF.